This entry lists 29 T cell receptor beta chains sequenced from one sample in a study of human T cells and chemical hapten exposure. As to time point: pre-sensitization, week 0. Stated treatment: therapeutic diphenylcyclopropenone sensitization with weekly scalp DPC. TCRdb reprocessed the RACE reads with MiXCR, giving one entry per CDR3 protein. Of about 270,000 distinct CDR3 sequences in the sample, roughly 7.4% were seen once. The sequencing used whole blood, collected in connection with sensitization to the hapten diphenylcyclopropenone (DPC). The receptors originated from a man aged 18-30 years with alopecia areata. Some clones in this sample may be carry-over from other donors' samples.

The chain carries TRBV5-1 and TRBJ2-3; no firm D call. The V gene lost 1 base and the J gene lost 2 bases, with 20 bases spanning the gap. Looked up from germline, CDR1 is SGHRS and CDR2 is YFSETQ. The CDR3 sequence is 18 residues long. The CDR3, as DNA: TGCGCCAGCAGCTTGATCACCTCCTTCGTCGGGTCCACAGATACGCAGTATTTT. Translating gives CASSLITSFVGSTDTQYF.

This clonotype was seen at least ten times. This chain uses TRBV6-2 or TRBV6-3 with TRBJ2-7; 8 bases agree with TRBD1. Losses at the gene ends were 6 bases for V and 0 bases for J; bases not matched to a gene: 4. The germline CDR1 and CDR2 sequences are MNHEY and SVGEGT. The CDR3 has 14 amino acids. The CDR3 region is CASRPGQASYEQYF. The CDR3 DNA reads as TGTGCCAGCAGGCCGGGACAGGCCTCCTACGAGCAGTACTTC.

In its sample, this clonotype was seen a few times. The chain employs TRBV27 and TRBJ1-5; no firm D call. The CDR3 is 14 residues long. Trimming stripped 2 bases from V and 7 bases from J, with 12 bases between. Germline V gene lookup returns CDR1 MNHEY and CDR2 SMNVEV (reference sequence). The CDR3 reads CASSLGPTAQPQHF. CDR3 in DNA: TGTGCCAGCAGTTTAGGCCCTACAGCACAGCCCCAGCATTTT.

This clonotype was seen at least ten times. J is TRBJ1-1 and V is TRBV7-9; D is uncertain. The CDR3 contains 13 residues. The germline V gene encodes CDR1 SEHNR and CDR2 FQNEAQ (reference sequence). V shed 8 bases and J shed 1 base, with 11 bases lying between them. CDR3 in DNA: TGTGCCAGCTCCATACTAGGGAACACTGAAGCTTTCTTT. Amino acids: CASSILGNTEAFF.

This clonotype was found a few times. The chain has TRBV7-2 and TRBJ2-6; unclear D gene. CDR1 and CDR2 from the germline V gene are SGHTA and FQGNSA. This CDR3 has 16 amino acids. V lost 1 base, J lost 1 base, and 8 bases lay in between. CDR3 DNA sequence: TGTGCCAGCAGCTTAGATCGTGATTCTGGGGCCAACGTCCTGACTTTC. Its protein product is CASSLDRDSGANVLTF.

This clonotype was recorded a few times. The rearrangement links TRBV7-9 to TRBJ2-7; D gene ambiguous. V lost 5 bases and J 4 bases, leaving 12 bases between the germline ends. This CDR3 contains 13 residues. CDR1 is SEHNR and CDR2 is FQNEAQ in the germline V gene (reference sequence). Here the CDR3 reads CASSPPLVYEQYV. The CDR3 nucleotides are TGTGCCAGCAGCCCGCCCTTAGTGTACGAGCAGTACGTC.

This clonotype was counted many times. The rearrangement uses TRBV9 and TRBJ1-4, with no clear D. CDR1 and CDR2 from the germline V gene are SGDLS and YYNGEE. This CDR3 is 17 amino acids long. The V end lost 0 bases, the J end lost 5 bases, and 17 bases lay between the germline ends. In DNA form, the CDR3 reads TGTGCCAGCAGCGTAGGTCTGGACCTCGGACCGAATGAAAAACTGTTTTTT. This encodes CASSVGLDLGPNEKLFF.

This clonotype was detected many times. V gene TRBV20-1 combines with J gene TRBJ2-7; 9 bases are shared with TRBD1. Germline CDR1 is DFQATT and CDR2 is SNEGSKA (reference sequence). The CDR3 loop spans 13 amino acids. The V gene end was trimmed by 2 bases and the J gene end by 3 bases; junction bases not matched to a gene: 2. CDR3 residues: CSARRDRDYEQYF. The DNA of the CDR3 is TGCAGTGCTAGACGGGACAGGGACTACGAGCAGTACTTC.

The V call is TRBV6-2 or TRBV6-3, the J call TRBJ1-1; a weak D match, TRBD1 (6 bases). V lost 2 bases and J lost 5, with 12 bases in between. The CDR3 covers 14 residues. Per germline, CDR1 MNHEY and CDR2 SVGEGT. The CDR3 sequence: CASSYTSDSTEAFF. CDR3 DNA: TGTGCCAGCAGTTACACCTCGGACAGTACTGAAGCTTTCTTT.

This clonotype was seen only a few times. The chain employs TRBV7-2 and TRBJ2-2; D uncertain. The V gene's germline CDR1 is SGHTA and CDR2 FQGNSA. Trimming took 2 bases from V and 4 from J, leaving 8 bases between them. The CDR3 is 14 residues long. The CDR3 region is CASSLSLGTGELFF. The CDR3, as DNA: TGTGCCAGCAGCTTAAGTCTTGGCACCGGGGAGCTGTTTTTT.

This chain uses TRBV28 with TRBJ2-3; 7 bases are shared with TRBD1. The CDR3 loop spans 17 amino acids. CDR1 is MDHEN and CDR2 is SYDVKM in the germline V gene. V lost 6 bases, J lost 3 bases, and 15 bases stayed unmatched. The CDR3 sequence: CASRPSDRLKVTDTQYF. As DNA, the CDR3 is TGTGCCAGCAGACCCTCGGACAGGCTTAAGGTTACAGATACGCAGTATTTT.

This clonotype has just a few counts. This chain uses TRBV4-3 with TRBJ2-2, with 7 nucleotides matching TRBD2. Germline-derived CDR1 and CDR2 are LGHNA and YSLEER. The length of the CDR3 is 16 residues. The V gene end was trimmed by 1 base and the J gene end by 0 bases; junction bases not matched to a gene: 2. CDR3 sequence (DNA): TGCGCCAGCAGCCAAGCTGGGGGGGCGAACACCGGGGAGCTGTTTTTT. Protein: CASSQAGGANTGELFF.

Here the CDR3 DNA reads TGTGCCAGCAGTTCCACCGGGGCCGGGAGGGGTCAGCCCCAGCATTTT. Protein product: CASSSTGAGRGQPQHF. The chain is built from TRBV2 and TRBJ1-5; tentatively, D is TRBD1 (5 bases). V lost 5 bases and J 6 bases, leaving 20 bases between the germline ends. The CDR3 extends over 16 amino acids. The V gene's germline CDR1 is SNHLY and CDR2 FYNNEI.

This clonotype has just a few counts. The chain couples TRBV6-2 or TRBV6-3 to TRBJ1-1, with D tentatively TRBD1 (5 bases). Germline V lookup: CDR1 MNHEY, CDR2 SVGEGT. Trimming cost V 2 bases and J 7 bases, with 11 bases left between them. CDR3 size: 13 residues. The CDR3 region is CASSYLRAYEAFF. Here the CDR3 DNA reads TGTGCCAGCAGTTACCTCAGGGCCTATGAAGCTTTCTTT.

This clonotype was counted only a few times. The rearrangement links TRBV5-1 to TRBJ1-1, with D tentatively TRBD1 (5 bases). The CDR3 runs 14 residues. The V end lost 4 bases, the J end lost 2 bases, and 12 bases lay between the germline ends. Per germline, CDR1 SGHRS and CDR2 YFSETQ. The CDR3 DNA is TGCGCCAGCAGCACATTAACAGGAAACACTGAAGCTTTCTTT. Translated: CASSTLTGNTEAFF. The whole variable domain, remainder taken from reference TRBV5-1 and TRBJ1-1, is KAGVTQTPRYLIKTRGQQVTLSCSPISGHRSVSWYQQTPGQGLQFLFEYFSETQRNKGNFPGRFSGRQFSNSRSEMNVSTLELGDSALYLCASSTLTGNTEAFFGQGTRLTVV.

This clonotype was detected only a few times. The J gene is TRBJ2-3, the V gene TRBV5-1, with 9 bases identical to TRBD1. The V segment lost 4 bases and the J segment 5 bases; nucleotides outside the gene matches: 11. The CDR3 length is 16 residues. The germline gives CDR1 SGHRS, CDR2 YFSETQ. CDR3: CASSDTGGAPVDTQYF. CDR3 bases: TGCGCCAGCAGCGACACAGGGGGCGCGCCGGTAGATACGCAGTATTTT.

The chain carries TRBV6-2 or TRBV6-3 and TRBJ2-7; D is unclear. V lost 5 bases and J lost 2, with 10 bases in between. Germline V gives CDR1 MNHEY, CDR2 SVGEGT. This CDR3 spans 13 amino acids. The CDR3 region is CASSKEVPYEQYV. For the CDR3, the DNA is TGTGCCAGCAGTAAGGAAGTCCCCTACGAGCAGTACGTC.

The chain is built from TRBV6-2 or TRBV6-3 and TRBJ2-1, with 11 positions matching TRBD2. The V gene end was trimmed by 4 bases and the J gene end by 9 bases; junction bases not matched to a gene: 5. The germline V gene has CDR1 MNHEY and CDR2 SVGEGT. The length of the CDR3 is 14 residues. The CDR3 protein is CASSSPGLAVEQFF. CDR3 coding DNA: TGTGCCAGCAGTTCCCCGGGACTAGCGGTTGAGCAGTTCTTC.

This clonotype was seen more than once but under ten times. The genes are TRBV4-1 and TRBJ1-2; D call uncertain. This CDR3 has 13 amino acids. CDR1 and CDR2 (germline): MGHRA, YSYEKL. V was shortened by 5 bases and J by 10 bases, with 17 bases between the two germline ends. CDR3 sequence reads: CASSVGLNRDYTF. DNA for the CDR3: TGCGCCAGCAGCGTAGGACTAAATCGCGACTACACCTTC.

This clonotype was found many times. The rearrangement uses TRBV12-3 or TRBV12-4 and TRBJ1-6; D gene unclear. The CDR3 covers 14 residues. The ends were cut back, 6 bases at V and 9 bases at J, with 15 bases in the middle. CDR3 region: CASSPGSPSSPLHF. CDR3 sequence (DNA): TGTGCCAGCAGCCCGGGATCACCGAGTTCACCCCTCCACTTT.

This clonotype was observed a handful of times. This rearrangement joins TRBV2 to TRBJ2-7, with unresolved D. Germline V gene lookup returns CDR1 SNHLY and CDR2 FYNNEI. The CDR3 has 13 residues. Trimming pared 11 bases from V and 5 bases from J, leaving 19 bases between. The CDR3 region is CAAPEASIHEQYV. Here the CDR3 DNA reads TGTGCCGCACCAGAGGCCTCAATCCACGAGCAGTACGTC.

The gene calls are TRBV11-2 and TRBJ1-4, with a weak D call TRBD1 (5 bases). This CDR3 contains 16 residues. CDR1 and CDR2 from the germline V gene are SGHAT and FQNNGV. V lost 1 base and J lost 9, with 18 bases in between. As DNA, the CDR3 is TGTGCCAGCAGCTTAGTAATGGGGCGTGCTGGGAAAAAACTGTTTTTT. Encoded protein: CASSLVMGRAGKKLFF. Filled out from reference TRBV11-2 and TRBJ1-4, the complete variable domain reads EAGVAQSPRYKIIEKRQSVAFWCNPISGHATLYWYQQILGQGPKLLIQFQNNGVVDDSQLPKDRFSAERLKGVDSTLKIQPAKLEDSAVYLCASSLVMGRAGKKLFFGSGTQLSVL.

This clonotype was picked up a small number of times. The chain employs TRBV7-2 and TRBJ2-5, with D unresolved. This CDR3 comprises 12 residues. The V end lost 5 bases, the J end lost 1 base, and 5 bases lay between the germline ends. Germline V gene data show CDR1 as SGHTA and CDR2 as FQGNSA. The CDR3 loop reads CASSPFQETQYF. Here the CDR3 DNA reads TGTGCCAGCAGCCCCTTCCAAGAGACCCAGTACTTC.

The chain employs TRBV7-9 and TRBJ1-4; possible D gene TRBD1, 6 bases. The CDR3 consists of 15 residues. Trimming left V 3 bases short and J 8 bases short, with 16 bases between. Germline V gene lookup returns CDR1 SEHNR and CDR2 FQNEAQ (reference sequence). The CDR3 DNA follows: TGTGCCAGCAGCTTCCACGGGGGGCGAAGGGAAAAACTGTTTTTT. Translation gives CASSFHGGRREKLFF.

There are a few counts of this clonotype. The chain uses TRBV3-1 and TRBJ1-5, with D possibly TRBD1 on 5 matching bases. CDR1 and CDR2 from the germline V gene are LGHDT and YNNKEL (reference sequence). V dropped 2 bases and J dropped 4 bases, with 18 bases sitting between them. The CDR3 is made up of 17 amino acids. Here the CDR3 reads CASSQSRGGDGNQPQHF. The CDR3 bases are TGTGCCAGCAGCCAAAGTAGGGGAGGAGACGGAAATCAGCCCCAGCATTTT.

The V and J genes are TRBV7-2 and TRBJ2-5; 10 bases align to TRBD1. Germline trimming cut 1 base from V and 0 bases from J; bases unmatched to any gene: 2. The CDR3 extends over 16 amino acids. Germline V gene sequence: CDR1 SGHTA, CDR2 FQGNSA. Written as DNA, the CDR3 is TGTGCCAGCAGCTTAGGGGGACAGGGGTACCAAGAGACCCAGTACTTC. This translates into CASSLGGQGYQETQYF. The full variable domain, with the rest looked up from reference TRBV7-2 and TRBJ2-5, is GAGVSQSPSNKVTEKGKDVELRCDPISGHTALYWYRQSLGQGLEFLIYFQGNSAPDKSGLPSDRFSAERTGGSVSTLTIQRTQQEDSAVYLCASSLGGQGYQETQYFGPGTRLLVL.

This clonotype has only a few counts. The V call is TRBV4-1, the J call TRBJ1-6; no clear D gene. This CDR3 contains 16 residues. Per the germline V gene, CDR1 is MGHRA and CDR2 is YSYEKL. Trimming cost V 0 bases and J 7 bases, with 13 bases left between them. CDR3 sequence: CASSQDFGQENSPLHF. CDR3 nucleotides: TGCGCCAGCAGCCAAGATTTCGGCCAGGAGAATTCACCCCTCCACTTT.

Points on this clonotype: A much larger clone differs by one base, so this may be a read error. CDR3 coding DNA: TGCGGCGTTGCCCCCCGACAGGCAAACTACGAGCAGTACTTC. It specifies CGVAPRQANYEQYF. V usage is TRBV29-1 and J usage is TRBJ2-7; possibly TRBD1 for D (6 bases). The germline V gene encodes CDR1 SQVTM and CDR2 ANQGSEA. The CDR3 runs to 14 residues.

This clonotype was seen only a few times. This chain uses TRBV12-3 or TRBV12-4 with TRBJ1-1, with D hard to call. The germline V and J ends were trimmed by 6 bases and 12 bases, with 14 bases remaining between them. This CDR3 is 11 amino acids long. In DNA form, the CDR3 reads TGTGCCAGCAGCTTGCAGGAGAGTACTTTCTTT. Protein product: CASSLQESTFF.